The subject of this entry is one T cell receptor (beta chain). 13 Jbeta primers and 60 Vbeta primers were used for the PCR. Clones were read by immunoSEQ multiplex PCR, and TCRdb kept only the in-frame ones, dropping some. Seen here are tens of thousands of clones, more than 50% observed once, and the top ten hold 4% to 5.5%. Germline CDR1 is MGHDK and CDR2 is SYGVNS. This CDR3 has 15 amino acids. V shed 8 bases and J 3 bases; nucleotides not matched to a gene: 7. The data derive from a study of cytomegalovirus exposure and HLA in healthy donors. The rearrangement links TRBV25-1 to TRBJ2-2; the match to TRBD1 covers 9 bases. The receptor's source is a male donor in good health and CMV-seropositive. Sequencing was done on a sample of PBMCs. CDR3 in DNA: TGTGCCAGCCGGGGACAGGGCAGGGACACCGGGGAGCTGTTTTTT. This encodes CASRGQGRDTGELFF.